These T cell receptor beta chains were read from a single sample in a study of cytomegalovirus exposure and HLA in healthy donors. Only in-frame clones appear in the TCRdb table, and some are missing; sequencing was by immunoSEQ multiplex PCR. The sample yields some 180,000 clones, around nine tenths seen once. Sequenced input: PBMCs. All receptors come from a man aged 30 to 39 in good health and CMV-seropositive. The CDR3 runs from the conserved cysteine through the conserved F or W. The order of the fields is V gene, clone size, D gene, J gene, CDR3 protein, CDR3 DNA. The D gene is left open where the match is weak. Where a row states a size, it is once, few, many or the class of an expanded clone; other rows omit it.

>TRBV30|NA|TRBD1|TRBJ1-2
CAWTTGGYGYTF
TGTGCCTGGACGACAGGGGGCTATGGCTACACCTTC
>TRBV7-9|NA|TRBD1|TRBJ2-6
CASSGPRTGLSGANVLTF
TGTGCCAGCAGCGGCCCCCGGACAGGCCTCTCTGGGGCCAACGTCCTGACTTTC
>TRBV6-6|NA|TRBD2|TRBJ2-1
CATGGAYNEQFF
TGTGCCACGGGGGGGGCCTACAATGAGCAGTTCTTC
>TRBV6-4|NA|NA|TRBJ2-7
CASKGLTEYHEQYF
TGTGCCAGCAAGGGACTTACGGAATACCACGAGCAGTACTTC
>TRBV5-8|NA|NA|TRBJ1-1
CASSLWGGDDTEAFF
TGTGCCAGCAGCTTATGGGGGGGAGACGACACTGAAGCTTTCTTT
>TRBV11-2|NA|NA|TRBJ1-3
CASSPGGNTIYF
TGTGCCAGCAGCCCAGGTGGAAACACCATATATTTT
>TRBV10-2|NA|NA|TRBJ1-1
CASSDPEGAYGEAFF
TGCGCCAGCAGTGACCCCGAGGGCGCTTATGGCGAAGCTTTCTTT
>TRBV7-8|NA|NA|TRBJ1-5
CASSLAQDGLDSNQPQHF
TGTGCCAGCAGCTTAGCGCAGGACGGCTTAGATAGCAATCAGCCCCAGCATTTT
>TRBV11-2|NA|NA|TRBJ2-7
CASSLFVGSHEQYF
TGTGCCAGCAGCTTATTCGTAGGAAGCCACGAGCAGTACTTC
>TRBV19|NA|TRBD2|TRBJ2-7
CASSHGWLADSYEQYF
TGTGCCAGTAGCCATGGGTGGCTAGCGGACTCCTACGAGCAGTACTTC
>TRBV27|once|TRBD1|TRBJ2-7
CASSSKPSTGAYYEQYF
TGTGCCAGCAGTTCCAAACCTTCGACAGGGGCCTACTACGAGCAGTACTTC
>TRBV6-1|NA|NA|TRBJ1-5
CASSERGSNQPQHF
TGTGCCAGCAGTGAGAGGGGTAGCAATCAGCCCCAGCATTTT
>TRBV27|NA|NA|TRBJ1-2
CASSQGGPTNYGYTF
TGTGCCAGCAGCCAAGGGGGACCCACTAACTATGGCTACACCTTC
>TRBV7-2|NA|TRBD1|TRBJ2-7
CASSLAHDRVRYEQYF
TGTGCCAGCAGCTTAGCCCATGACAGGGTAAGGTACGAGCAGTACTTC
>TRBV4-1|NA|TRBD2|TRBJ2-5
CASSHGAGGRETQYF
TGCGCCAGCAGCCACGGAGCGGGGGGCAGGGAGACCCAGTACTTC
>TRBV2|NA|TRBD2|TRBJ2-7
CASSDPGTSGNEQYF
TGTGCCAGCAGTGACCCCGGGACTAGCGGGAACGAGCAGTACTTC